The 25 T cell receptor beta chains reported below all come from one sample, sequenced in a study of blood T cell repertoires in COVID-19 (dated by TCRdb to between 2020 and 2021). Library preparation was by the immunoSEQ multiplex PCR assay. TCRdb carries this immuneACCESS record with in-frame sequences only. Its versions omit some clonotypes, under half of them owing to an unresolved V gene in the studies checked, with the rest unexplained. This sample holds under 250,000 clones; under 90% were observed only once. Of the sample, approximately 1.6% is held by the ten largest clones. Input material: PBMCs or T cells enriched from blood (not recorded which). The receptor source for this set is a man aged 35 to 55 who had recovered from COVID-19.

This clone occurred a few times. V gene TRBV30 combines with J gene TRBJ2-2; a possible D gene is TRBD2 (6 bases). With 1 base removed from V and 0 bases from J, the gap between germline ends came to 24 bases. This CDR3 contains 20 residues. CDR1 and CDR2 from the germline V gene are GTSNPN and SVGIG (reference sequence). The CDR3 spells CAWSAFGGDFSYANTGELFF. The CDR3 nucleotides read TGTGCCTGGAGTGCCTTCGGGGGAGATTTTAGCTACGCGAACACCGGGGAGCTGTTTTTT.

V is TRBV7-2 and J is TRBJ2-1; D ambiguous. The CDR3 covers 15 residues. Germline CDR1 reads SGHTA; CDR2 reads FQGNSA. Trimming shortened V by 0 bases and J by 4 bases, and 10 bases separated the two germline ends. The CDR3 region has the DNA TGTGCCAGCAGCTTAGCGCCGGCGGCTTACAATGAGCAGTTCTTC. Translated, it gives CASSLAPAAYNEQFF. Full variable domain (rest looked up from reference TRBV7-2 and TRBJ2-1): GAGVSQSPSNKVTEKGKDVELRCDPISGHTALYWYRQSLGQGLEFLIYFQGNSAPDKSGLPSDRFSAERTGGSVSTLTIQRTQQEDSAVYLCASSLAPAAYNEQFFGPGTRLTVL.

The chain is built from TRBV6-4 and TRBJ2-7; TRBD1 agrees at 10 bases. The V gene end was trimmed by 4 bases and the J gene end by 5 bases; junction bases not matched to a gene: 8. This CDR3 has 15 residues. Germline assignment: CDR1 MRHNA and CDR2 SNTAGT. The CDR3 here is CASSAIGTGENEQYF. CDR3 nucleotide sequence: TGTGCCAGCAGTGCCATCGGGACAGGGGAAAACGAGCAGTACTTC.

Concerning this clone itself: The same CDR3 also results from other DNA sequences found in this sample. The chain recombines TRBV12-3 or TRBV12-4 with TRBJ1-1, with D hard to call. CDR3 length equals 13 residues. With 1 base removed from V and 1 base from J, the gap between germline ends came to 4 bases. CDR3 coding DNA: TGTGCCAGCAGTTTAGGGCAGAACACTGAAGCTTTCTTT. This translates into CASSLGQNTEAFF.

This chain uses TRBV9 with TRBJ1-6, with D possibly matching TRBD1 (5 bases). Trimming removed 4 bases at V and 5 bases at J, with 13 bases between. Germline V gene sequence: CDR1 SGDLS, CDR2 YYNGEE. The length of the CDR3 is 15 residues. CDR3 residues: CASSTQGGDNSPLHF. Here the CDR3 DNA reads TGTGCCAGCAGCACGCAGGGTGGGGATAATTCACCCCTCCACTTT.

This rearrangement joins TRBV19 to TRBJ2-4; TRBD1 agrees at 9 bases. Germline V lookup: CDR1 LNHDA, CDR2 SQIVND (reference sequence). V was pared by 7 bases and J by 4 bases, with 11 bases of the junction left unmatched. CDR3 length equals 16 residues. CDR3 protein: CASNSGQGLLKNIQYF. CDR3 coding DNA: TGTGCCAGTAATTCAGGACAGGGGCTCTTGAAAAACATTCAGTACTTC.

CDR3 region: CAWSVRLPAVHGYTF. CDR3 DNA sequence: TGTGCCTGGAGTGTTCGACTCCCCGCCGTCCATGGCTACACCTTC. This chain links TRBV30 with TRBJ1-2; D unresolved. The CDR3 is 15 residues long. The V end was cut by 0 bases, the J end by 6 bases, with 17 bases between. CDR1 and CDR2 from the germline V gene are GTSNPN and SVGIG (reference sequence).

This clone was observed once. The chain is built from TRBV4-2 and TRBJ1-6, with D tentatively TRBD1 (5 bases). The CDR3 loop spans 16 amino acids. Trimming took 1 base from V and 8 from J, leaving 15 bases between them. The germline V gene has CDR1 LGHNA and CDR2 YNFKEQ. CDR3 in amino acids: CASSQVVGGADSPLHF. The CDR3 bases are TGTGCCAGCAGCCAAGTAGTCGGGGGTGCGGATTCACCCCTCCACTTT.

The rearrangement joins TRBV4-2 to TRBJ1-1; possibly TRBD1 for D (5 bases). CDR1 and CDR2 from the germline V gene are LGHNA and YNFKEQ. The CDR3 totals 16 residues. Trimming took 0 bases from V and 3 from J, leaving 14 bases between them. In DNA form, the CDR3 reads TGTGCCAGCAGCCAAGATCTGGGGCAGGGTTACACTGAAGCTTTCTTT. Protein sequence: CASSQDLGQGYTEAFF.

The rearrangement joins TRBV19 to TRBJ2-1; a possible D gene is TRBD2 (6 bases). The CDR3 runs to 16 residues. The V end lost 5 bases, the J end lost 2 bases, and 16 bases lay between the germline ends. Germline CDR1 is LNHDA and CDR2 is SQIVND (reference sequence). The CDR3 here is CASSETRSGPYNEQFF. Written as DNA, the CDR3 is TGTGCCAGTAGTGAGACCCGTAGCGGCCCCTACAATGAGCAGTTCTTC.

The CDR3 sequence is CASSAQAGGNGETQYF. In nucleotides, the CDR3 is TGTGCCAGCAGCGCGCAAGCGGGGGGGAATGGGGAGACCCAGTACTTC. The chain combines TRBV7-8 with TRBJ2-5; 10 bases align to TRBD2. The CDR3 has 16 amino acids. J lost 5 bases, V lost 5 bases, and 11 bases had no gene match. The germline gives CDR1 SGHVS, CDR2 FQNEAQ. Full variable domain (remainder filled in from reference TRBV7-8 and TRBJ2-5): GAGVSQSPRYKVAKRGQDVALRCDPISGHVSLFWYQQALGQGPEFLTYFQNEAQLDKSGLPSDRFFAERPEGSVSTLKIQRTQQEDSAVYLCASSAQAGGNGETQYFGPGTRLLVL.

This chain connects TRBV5-1 to TRBJ1-4, with 8 bases that match TRBD1. V was clipped by 2 bases and J by 7 bases; unmatched bases: 13. CDR1 and CDR2 (germline): SGHRS, YFSETQ. This CDR3 region has 17 residues. CDR3 DNA: TGCGCCAGCAGCTTAGCAGGGCAAACAGGGGGTGTTGAAAAACTGTTTTTT. Its translation: CASSLAGQTGGVEKLFF. Full variable domain (missing parts from reference TRBV5-1 and TRBJ1-4): KAGVTQTPRYLIKTRGQQVTLSCSPISGHRSVSWYQQTPGQGLQFLFEYFSETQRNKGNFPGRFSGRQFSNSRSEMNVSTLELGDSALYLCASSLAGQTGGVEKLFFGSGTQLSVL.

This chain connects TRBV9 to TRBJ2-5, with TRBD2 identical over 11 bases. V shed 1 base and J 2 bases; nucleotides not matched to a gene: 4. There are 16 residues in the CDR3. The germline gives CDR1 SGDLS, CDR2 YYNGEE. The CDR3: CASSVWSSGGQETQYF. DNA of the CDR3: TGTGCCAGCAGCGTATGGTCTAGCGGGGGGCAAGAGACCCAGTACTTC.

The CDR3 bases are TGTGCCAGCAGTTACCTTGCAGGTAGGGGAACTGAAGCTTTCTTT. Its translation is CASSYLAGRGTEAFF. The chain joins TRBV6-2 or TRBV6-3 to TRBJ1-1; D possibly corresponds to TRBD1 (5 bases). V shed 2 bases and J shed 5 bases, with 15 bases lying between them. The CDR3 is 15 amino acids. CDR1 and CDR2 (germline): MNHEY, SVGEGT.

V and J are TRBV9 and TRBJ2-1; the match to TRBD2 covers 11 bases. Looked up from germline, CDR1 is SGDLS and CDR2 is YYNGEE. J lost 8 bases, V lost 3 bases, and 10 bases had no gene match. The CDR3 totals 16 residues. The CDR3 DNA sequence: TGTGCCAGCAGCGCTTATAGCGGGAGGGCCCTCTATGAGCAGTTCTTC. Translation: CASSAYSGRALYEQFF. Full variable domain (missing parts from reference TRBV9 and TRBJ2-1): DSGVTQTPKHLITATGQRVTLRCSPRSGDLSVYWYQQSLDQGLQFLIQYYNGEERAKGNILERFSAQQFPDLHSELNLSSLELGDSALYFCASSAYSGRALYEQFFGPGTRLTVL.

The V call is TRBV7-6, the J call TRBJ1-2, with a weak D call TRBD1 (6 bases). Germline V CDR1 and CDR2: SGHVS, FNYEAQ. CDR3 length equals 15 residues. Trimming pared 5 bases from V and 8 bases from J, leaving 21 bases between. The CDR3 is CASSPEVVGGGGYTF. The CDR3 DNA reads TGTGCCAGCAGCCCAGAGGTGGTAGGGGGTGGCGGCTACACCTTC.

The genes are TRBV5-1 and TRBJ2-3, with TRBD2 as a possible D gene (5 bases). V was shortened by 0 bases and J by 1 base, with 12 bases between the two germline ends. Germline CDR1 SGHRS, CDR2 YFSETQ. The length of the CDR3 is 16 residues. The CDR3 loop reads CASSLEASSGTDTQYF. The CDR3 DNA reads as TGCGCCAGCAGCTTGGAGGCTAGCTCAGGCACAGATACGCAGTATTTT.

This chain connects TRBV14 to TRBJ1-2, with D perhaps matching TRBD1 (5 bases). The CDR3 has 14 amino acids. The germline V gene has CDR1 SGHDN and CDR2 FVKESK. Between the trimmed V and J ends, which lost 3 bases and 3 bases, there was a span of 11 bases. The CDR3 nucleotides are TGTGCCAGCAGCCAGGGCAGGGTTGACTATGGCTACACCTTC. Protein: CASSQGRVDYGYTF. The full variable domain, its missing parts supplied by reference TRBV14 and TRBJ1-2, is EAGVTQFPSHSVIEKGQTVTLRCDPISGHDNLYWYRRVMGKEIKFLLHFVKESKQDESGMPNNRFLAERTGGTYSTLKVQPAELEDSGVYFCASSQGRVDYGYTFGSGTRLTVV.

J is TRBJ1-6 and V is TRBV28; 9 positions agree with TRBD1. The CDR3 runs to 16 residues. Germline V gene data show CDR1 as MDHEN and CDR2 as SYDVKM. The V gene end was trimmed by 3 bases and the J gene end by 10 bases; junction bases not matched to a gene: 10. The CDR3 bases are TGTGCCAGCAGTTTGGGTGGGACAGGGCCGGCCTCACCCCTCCACTTT. Amino acid sequence: CASSLGGTGPASPLHF.

The chain combines TRBV7-5 with TRBJ2-3; the table names TRBD1, a call not compared with the DNA. TRBV7-5 is a pseudogene locus. The length of the CDR3 is 15 residues. The CDR3 is CVRSCRDSLDSTQYF. The CDR3 DNA sequence: TGTGTCAGAAGCTGCCGGGACAGTCTGGACTCTACGCAGTATTTT.

This chain connects TRBV11-2 to TRBJ2-4; unclear D gene. Trimming stripped 3 bases from V and 11 bases from J, with 8 bases between. The CDR3 runs to 11 residues. CDR1 is SGHAT, CDR2 FQNNGV, per germline. The CDR3 is CASSFLEVQYF. CDR3 in DNA: TGTGCCAGCAGCTTTTTAGAGGTTCAGTACTTC.

This chain links TRBV5-4 with TRBJ1-1, with D maybe TRBD1 (6 bases). The CDR3 sequence is 14 residues long. Germline V CDR1 and CDR2: SGHNT, YYREEE (reference sequence). The ends were cut back, 4 bases at V and 1 base at J, with 11 bases in the middle. DNA of the CDR3: TGTGCCAGCAGCGTTAAGACAGGGAACACTGAAGCTTTCTTT. Translated, it gives CASSVKTGNTEAFF.

V gene TRBV27 combines with J gene TRBJ1-2; D gene ambiguous. CDR3 length equals 14 residues. Trimming cost V 1 base and J 4 bases, with 10 bases left between them. Germline V lookup: CDR1 MNHEY, CDR2 SMNVEV (reference sequence). CDR3 amino acids: CASSLYYSSYGYTF. Here the CDR3 DNA reads TGTGCCAGCAGTTTATATTACAGCTCCTATGGCTACACCTTC.

For the CDR3, the DNA is TGTGCCAGCAGCAAAGCATCGGGAGAGGACACTGAAGCTTTCTTT. This codes for CASSKASGEDTEAFF. The genes are TRBV21-1 and TRBJ1-1. TRBV21-1 represents a pseudogene. CDR3 length: 15 amino acids.

CDR3 bases: TGTGCCAGCTCACAAGGGGACAGGGGGATACAGGATCCAAAAAACACTGAAGCTTTCTTT. Protein sequence: CASSQGDRGIQDPKNTEAFF. This chain uses TRBV18 with TRBJ1-1, with 11 bases aligning to TRBD1. J gave up 2 bases and V 4 bases, and 18 bases lay outside the gene matches. CDR3 length: 20 residues. The germline CDR1 and CDR2 sequences are KGHSH and LQKENI.